The 23 T cell receptor beta chains in this list originate from one sample, sequenced in a study of Graves' ophthalmopathy and Graves' hyperthyroidism. Scientists amplified the TCR beta CDR3 regions from RNA transcripts. Amplification began with first-round RT-PCR using HTBI primers, then second-round multiplex PCR was performed. TCRdb recomputed calls from the multiplex PCR reads with MiXCR, one row per CDR3 protein. Altogether around 1,000,000 distinct CDR3 sequences are present, roughly two fifths being singletons, with the ten largest covering approximately 10%. Sequenced input: peripheral blood or thyroid tissue (not recorded which). The receptors derive from an adult man with Graves' hyperthyroidism.

In this sample, this clonotype turned up many times. The V and J genes are TRBV7-8 and TRBJ2-2; D is possibly TRBD2 (5 bases). CDR1 SGHVS and CDR2 FQNEAQ come from the germline V gene. Trimming stripped 8 bases from V and 3 bases from J, with 19 bases between. The CDR3 is 16 residues long. CDR3 nucleotide sequence: TGTGCCAGCGCCTGGTGGTGGGGAGACTACACCGGGGAGCTGTTTTTT. It encodes CASAWWWGDYTGELFF.

With respect to this clonotype: The germline gene is not matched at one end of the junction; a read error may be the cause. The CDR3: CGANLDGLAAYYEQYF. In DNA, the CDR3 is TGCGGTGCTAACCTAGACGGCCTAGCGGCGTACTACGAGCAGTACTTC. This chain links TRBV20-1 with TRBJ2-7; 7 nucleotides match TRBD2. The CDR3 runs to 16 residues. CDR1 and CDR2 (germline): DFQATT, SNEGSKA (reference sequence).

J is TRBJ2-5 and V is TRBV20-1; weak D call: TRBD2 (7 bases). This CDR3 has 15 residues. The V end was cut by 5 bases, the J end by 5 bases, with 21 bases between. The germline V gene encodes CDR1 DFQATT and CDR2 SNEGSKA (reference sequence). CDR3 protein: CSASQGTGGLETQYF. CDR3 sequence (DNA): TGCAGTGCTTCCCAGGGGACGGGGGGCTTGGAGACCCAGTACTTC.

The chain combines TRBV9 with TRBJ1-2; D unresolved. The CDR3 spans 15 residues. From germline, CDR1 is SGDLS and CDR2 YYNGEE. The V gene lost 0 bases and the J gene lost 1 base, with 10 bases spanning the gap. CDR3 sequence: CASSVGRGNNYGYTF. The CDR3 bases are TGTGCCAGCAGCGTAGGGAGAGGGAATAACTATGGCTACACCTTC.

The CDR3 spells CASKRRERSSGNTIYF. The CDR3 DNA is TGTGCCAGCAAACGTCGGGAGAGGAGCTCTGGAAACACCATATATTTT. The genes are TRBV6-5 and TRBJ1-3; D is unclear. The CDR3 consists of 16 residues. Germline values: CDR1 MNHEY, CDR2 SVGAGI. The V and J ends lost 7 bases and 0 bases respectively, with 16 bases between them.

CDR3 protein: CASSLGDRAIYGYTF. CDR3 coding DNA: TGTGCCAGCAGTTTAGGGGACAGAGCTATCTATGGCTACACCTTC. The rearrangement joins TRBV28 to TRBJ1-2, with 7 bases aligning to TRBD1. The CDR3 is 15 amino acids. Germline values: CDR1 MDHEN, CDR2 SYDVKM. J gave up 4 bases and V 2 bases, and 7 bases lay outside the gene matches.

This chain joins TRBV7-9 and TRBJ1-1; D is possibly TRBD1 (6 bases). Trimming pared 5 bases from V and 1 base from J, leaving 17 bases between. Per the germline V gene, CDR1 is SEHNR and CDR2 is FQNEAQ (reference sequence). The CDR3 is 16 residues long. Here the CDR3 reads CASSPPRGHRNTEAFF. DNA of the CDR3: TGTGCCAGCAGCCCGCCGCGGGGGCATCGGAACACTGAAGCTTTCTTT.

Concerning this clonotype: A read error may be the cause here, since a much bigger clone is one base away. J is TRBJ2-7 and V is TRBV7-8; D unclear. Germline V gives CDR1 SGHVS, CDR2 FQNEAQ. This CDR3 spans 14 amino acids. The CDR3 nucleotides read TGTGCCAGCAGCTCCGGGCTAAGCTCCTACGGGCAGTACTTC. This sequence encodes CASSSGLSSYGQYF.

V and J are TRBV4-3 and TRBJ2-5; 7 positions agree with TRBD2. CDR1 is LGHNA, CDR2 YSLEER, per germline. V shed 0 bases and J 5 bases; nucleotides not matched to a gene: 6. The CDR3 is made up of 15 amino acids. CDR3 in amino acids: CASSQEAAGLETQYF. CDR3 bases: TGCGCCAGCAGCCAAGAGGCAGCGGGGTTGGAGACCCAGTACTTC.

This clonotype showed up many times. The chain uses TRBV9 and TRBJ1-2; D is undetermined. V dropped 0 bases and J dropped 4 bases, with 10 bases sitting between them. Germline CDR1 and CDR2: SGDLS and YYNGEE. CDR3 size: 14 residues. DNA for the CDR3: TGTGCCAGCAGCGTAGAGGTGACGGGCTATGGCTACACCTTC. Protein sequence: CASSVEVTGYGYTF.

The genes are TRBV7-2 and TRBJ1-4; no firm D call. The CDR3 length is 19 residues. V dropped 1 base and J dropped 7 bases, with 25 bases sitting between them. Germline V gives CDR1 SGHTA, CDR2 FQGNSA. CDR3 sequence: CASSLVGPTRNWGCEKLFF. Written as DNA, the CDR3 is TGTGCCAGCAGCTTAGTAGGGCCAACAAGGAATTGGGGTTGTGAAAAACTGTTTTTT.

The chain has TRBV7-9 and TRBJ2-5; possibly TRBD1 for D (7 bases). The V gene's germline CDR1 is SEHNR and CDR2 FQNEAQ (reference sequence). V lost 5 bases and J lost 2, with 24 bases in between. The CDR3 sequence is 18 residues long. CDR3 sequence reads: CASSPLSGRGEPQETQYF. CDR3 nucleotides: TGTGCCAGCAGCCCTCTAAGTGGCAGGGGGGAACCTCAAGAGACCCAGTACTTC.

In its sample, this clonotype was seen a few times. The V and J genes are TRBV9 and TRBJ1-6, with D tentatively TRBD1 (5 bases). Trimming pared 1 base from V and 0 bases from J, leaving 17 bases between. This CDR3 has 19 residues. Germline CDR1 is SGDLS and CDR2 is YYNGEE. DNA for the CDR3: TGTGCCAGCAGCGTATCCCGGCAGGGCCCGAGCTCCTATAATTCACCCCTCCACTTT. It is translated as CASSVSRQGPSSYNSPLHF. Drawing the rest from reference TRBV9 and TRBJ1-6, the complete variable domain is DSGVTQTPKHLITATGQRVTLRCSPRSGDLSVYWYQQSLDQGLQFLIQYYNGEERAKGNILERFSAQQFPDLHSELNLSSLELGDSALYFCASSVSRQGPSSYNSPLHFGNGTRLTVT.

The chain recombines TRBV7-4 with TRBJ2-6; either TRBD1 or TRBD2 may supply D (5 bases each). The CDR3 is made up of 20 amino acids. Germline V gene sequence: CDR1 SGHVT, CDR2 SQSDAQ. The V gene lost 6 bases and the J gene lost 1 base, with 25 bases spanning the gap. CDR3 in amino acids: CASSPSRDGGFRSGANVLTF. The CDR3 nucleotides are TGTGCCAGCAGTCCCTCGAGGGACGGAGGTTTTAGATCTGGGGCCAACGTCCTGACTTTC.

This clonotype was detected a few times. This chain links TRBV6-6 with TRBJ2-5, with D unclear. V gave up 5 bases and J gave up 3 bases, with 13 bases separating them. CDR3 length: 14 amino acids. Germline V gives CDR1 MNHNY, CDR2 SVGAGI (reference sequence). CDR3 coding DNA: TGTGCCAGCAGTACTTTAGGGCCAAAAGAGACCCAGTACTTC. It translates to CASSTLGPKETQYF.

This clonotype was observed once. The V gene is TRBV15, the J gene TRBJ2-5; 8 bases are shared with TRBD2. V lost 3 bases, J lost 4 bases, and 13 bases stayed unmatched. The CDR3 totals 17 residues. Germline V gene lookup returns CDR1 LNHNV and CDR2 YYDKDF (reference sequence). The CDR3 region is CATSSDGLAGGAETQYF. The DNA of the CDR3 is TGTGCCACCAGCAGCGATGGACTAGCCGGAGGGGCAGAGACCCAGTACTTC.

This clonotype was seen only a few times. The chain links TRBV6-6 to TRBJ1-2; possibly TRBD1 for D (5 bases). Germline CDR1 is MNHNY and CDR2 is SVGAGI (reference sequence). Between the trimmed V and J ends, which lost 4 bases and 5 bases, there was a span of 20 bases. This CDR3 has 16 residues. This CDR3 is CASSSRLRTNGYGYTF. DNA for the CDR3: TGTGCCAGCAGTTCGAGACTACGGACAAACGGATATGGCTACACCTTC.

The J gene is TRBJ1-1, the V gene TRBV11-2, with unresolved D. V lost 2 bases and J 0 bases, leaving 13 bases between the germline ends. CDR1 is SGHAT, CDR2 FQNNGV, per germline. This CDR3 region has 16 residues. CDR3 sequence: CASSLNGNKMNTEAFF. CDR3 in DNA: TGTGCCAGCAGCTTAAATGGGAACAAAATGAACACTGAAGCTTTCTTT.

This clonotype was seen only a few times. The chain links TRBV6-2 or TRBV6-3 to TRBJ2-5; unclear D gene. This CDR3 has 13 amino acids. In germline, CDR1 is MNHEY, CDR2 SVGEGT. V dropped 7 bases and J dropped 1 base, with 10 bases sitting between them. As DNA, the CDR3 is TGTGCCAGCACCCGATCGGTCCAAGAGACCCAGTACTTC. The encoded protein is CASTRSVQETQYF.

This clonotype showed up many times. J is TRBJ1-1 and V is TRBV14; D is unresolved. The CDR3 covers 15 residues. Trimming took 1 base from V and 9 from J, leaving 18 bases between them. CDR1 is SGHDN and CDR2 is FVKESK in the germline V gene. DNA of the CDR3: TGTGCCAGCAGCCAAGCAAACAGCCGTTCTATAAAAGCTTTCTTT. Amino acid sequence: CASSQANSRSIKAFF.

On this clonotype itself: Because it lacks the conserved phenylalanine or tryptophan at the end, this CDR3 is likely a read error. Because the CDR3's place on the DNA is in doubt, the DNA is left out and the CDR3 is given as listed by TCRdb. This rearrangement joins TRBV4-2 to TRBJ1-1. The CDR3 totals 11 residues, both ends included. Germline V CDR1 and CDR2: LGHNA, YNFKEQ. This chain's CDR3 is CASSDQSERVY.

The chain employs TRBV2 and TRBJ1-3; D ambiguous. The CDR3 consists of 13 residues. Trimming cost V 7 bases and J 10 bases, with 17 bases left between them. Germline CDR1 reads SNHLY; CDR2 reads FYNNEI. The CDR3 reads CASNPALETTIYF. The CDR3 region has the DNA TGTGCCAGCAACCCAGCTCTGGAAACAACCATATATTTT.

V is TRBV7-2 and J is TRBJ2-7; D uncertain. V gave up 1 base and J gave up 0 bases, with 10 bases separating them. This CDR3 spans 15 amino acids. Germline V gives CDR1 SGHTA, CDR2 FQGNSA. The CDR3 bases are TGTGCCAGCAGCTTAGGGGTGGGAACCTCCTACGAGCAGTACTTC. This gives the protein CASSLGVGTSYEQYF.